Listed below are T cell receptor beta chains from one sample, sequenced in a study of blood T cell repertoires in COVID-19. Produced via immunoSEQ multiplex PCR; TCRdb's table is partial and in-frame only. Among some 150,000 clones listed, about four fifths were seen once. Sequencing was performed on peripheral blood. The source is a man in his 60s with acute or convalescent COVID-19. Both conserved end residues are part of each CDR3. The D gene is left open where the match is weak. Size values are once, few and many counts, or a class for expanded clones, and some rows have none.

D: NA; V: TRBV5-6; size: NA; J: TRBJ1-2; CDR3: CASSAGYGYTF; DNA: TGTGCCAGCAGCGCCGGTTATGGCTACACCTTC
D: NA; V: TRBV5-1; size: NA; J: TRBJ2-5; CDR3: CASSLLGGALIQETQYF; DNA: TGCGCCAGCAGCTTGCTGGGGGGGGCCCTTATTCAAGAGACCCAGTACTTC
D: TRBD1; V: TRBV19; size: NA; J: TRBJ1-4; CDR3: CASSLRTGAEKLFF; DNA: TGTGCCAGTAGTCTACGGACAGGGGCCGAAAAACTGTTTTTT
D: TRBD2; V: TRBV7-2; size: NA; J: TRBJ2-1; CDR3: CASSLDGAGGSYNEQFF; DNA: TGTGCCAGCAGCTTAGACGGTGCGGGGGGCTCCTACAATGAGCAGTTCTTC
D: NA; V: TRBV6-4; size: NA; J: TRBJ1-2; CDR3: CASSDLRGYTF; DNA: TGTGCCAGCAGTGATTTGAGGGGCTACACCTTC
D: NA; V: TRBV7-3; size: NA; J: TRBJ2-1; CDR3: CASSSSDNEQFF; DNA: TGTGCCAGCAGCTCCTCCGACAATGAGCAGTTCTTC
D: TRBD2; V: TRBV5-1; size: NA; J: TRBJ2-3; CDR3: CASSLRGGLNTDTQYF; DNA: TGCGCCAGCAGCTTGCGGGGGGGCCTTAACACAGATACGCAGTATTTT
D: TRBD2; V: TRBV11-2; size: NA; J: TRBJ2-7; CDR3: CASSEQLAGLRYEQYF; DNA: TGTGCCAGCAGCGAGCAACTAGCGGGATTAAGATACGAGCAGTACTTC
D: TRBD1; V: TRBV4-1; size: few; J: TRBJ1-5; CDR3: CASSHLRPGTGVTNQPQHF; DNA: TGCGCCAGCAGCCATCTTCGGCCCGGGACAGGGGTTACCAATCAGCCCCAGCATTTT
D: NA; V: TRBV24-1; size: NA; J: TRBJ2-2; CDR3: CATGRTGELFF; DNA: TGTGCCACCGGGCGTACCGGGGAGCTGTTTTTT
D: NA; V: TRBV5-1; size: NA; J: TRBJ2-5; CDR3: CASSSTPGETQYF; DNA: TGCGCCAGCAGCTCCACTCCAGGCGAGACCCAGTACTTC
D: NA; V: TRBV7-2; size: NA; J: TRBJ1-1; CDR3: CASKYREGIGTEAFF; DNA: TGTGCCAGCAAATACAGGGAAGGGATCGGCACTGAAGCTTTCTTT
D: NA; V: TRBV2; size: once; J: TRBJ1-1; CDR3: CASSEKGAEAFF; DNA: TGTGCCAGCAGTGAAAAAGGGGCCGAAGCTTTCTTT
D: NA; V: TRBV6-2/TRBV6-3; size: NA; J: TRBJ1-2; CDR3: CASSYSISGNPDGYTF; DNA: TGTGCCAGCAGTTACTCGATTTCGGGGAACCCCGATGGCTACACCTTC
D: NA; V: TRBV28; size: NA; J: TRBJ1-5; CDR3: CASSLHRLPINQPQHF; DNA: TGTGCCAGCAGTTTACACAGGCTACCGATAAATCAGCCCCAGCATTTT
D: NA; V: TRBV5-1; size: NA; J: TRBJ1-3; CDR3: CASSLMASGNTIYF; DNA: TGCGCCAGCAGCTTGATGGCATCTGGAAACACCATATATTTT
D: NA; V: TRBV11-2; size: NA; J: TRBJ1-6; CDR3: CASSASPRSSYNSPLHF; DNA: TGTGCCAGCAGCGCGTCCCCGAGGAGCTCCTATAATTCACCCCTCCACTTT
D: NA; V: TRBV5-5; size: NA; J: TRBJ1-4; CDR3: CASSLGTQNEKLFF; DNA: TGTGCCAGCAGCTTGGGGACACAAAATGAAAAACTGTTTTTT
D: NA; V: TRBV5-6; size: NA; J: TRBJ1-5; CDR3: CASSLLLRGNQPQHF; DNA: TGTGCCAGCAGCTTACTGCTCAGGGGCAATCAGCCCCAGCATTTT
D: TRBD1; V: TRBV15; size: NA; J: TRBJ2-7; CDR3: CATSRYGTGVNNEQYF; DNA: TGTGCCACCAGCAGATACGGGACAGGGGTTAACAACGAGCAGTACTTC
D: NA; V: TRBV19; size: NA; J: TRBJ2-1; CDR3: CATNGGPGSYNEQFF; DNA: TGTGCTACTAACGGGGGGCCAGGGTCCTACAATGAGCAGTTCTTC
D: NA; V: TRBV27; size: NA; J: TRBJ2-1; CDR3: CASSPPRGYGNNEQFF; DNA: TGTGCCAGCAGTCCACCCAGGGGTTATGGGAACAATGAGCAGTTCTTC
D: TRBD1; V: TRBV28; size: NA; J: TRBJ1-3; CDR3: CASSTKGQGRNTIYF; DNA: TGTGCCAGCAGTACCAAGGGACAGGGGAGAAACACCATATATTTT
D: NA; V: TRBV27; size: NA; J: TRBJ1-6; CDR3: CATQPRGNSPLHF; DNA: TGTGCCACCCAACCCAGGGGTAATTCACCCCTCCACTTT
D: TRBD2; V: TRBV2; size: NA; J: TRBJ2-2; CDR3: CASSGVAGGPRYTGELFF; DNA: TGTGCCAGCAGTGGTGTAGCGGGGGGGCCCCGGTACACCGGGGAGCTGTTTTTT
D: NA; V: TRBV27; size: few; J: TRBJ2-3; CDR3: CASSPLARSSTDTQYF; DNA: TGTGCCAGCAGCCCTCTAGCGCGTAGTAGCACAGATACGCAGTATTTT
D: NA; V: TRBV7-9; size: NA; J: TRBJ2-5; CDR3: CASDSGQPDPQYF; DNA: TGTGCCAGCGACTCAGGACAGCCAGATCCCCAGTACTTC
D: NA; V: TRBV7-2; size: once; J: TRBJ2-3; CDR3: CASSLGISQADTQYF; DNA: TGTGCCAGCAGCTTAGGGATCTCGCAGGCAGATACGCAGTATTTT
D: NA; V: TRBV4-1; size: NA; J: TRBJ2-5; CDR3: CASSPSATRGLQETQYF; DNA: TGCGCCAGCAGCCCCTCGGCGACTAGGGGCTTACAAGAGACCCAGTACTTC
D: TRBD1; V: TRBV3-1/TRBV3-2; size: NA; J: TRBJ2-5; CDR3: CASSQFNRDRGRGSGYSQETQYF; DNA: TGTGCCAGCAGCCAATTCAACCGGGACAGGGGGCGCGGGTCGGGGTACAGCCAAGAGACCCAGTACTTC
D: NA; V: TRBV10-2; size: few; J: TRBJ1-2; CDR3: CASLTDSYGYTF; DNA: TGCGCCAGCCTAACGGACTCCTATGGCTACACCTTC
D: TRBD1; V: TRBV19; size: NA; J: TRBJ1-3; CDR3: CASSIRQGASGNTIYF; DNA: TGTGCCAGTAGTATACGGCAGGGGGCGAGTGGAAACACCATATATTTT
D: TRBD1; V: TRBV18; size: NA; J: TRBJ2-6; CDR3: CASSPESVRGLGGANVLTF; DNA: TGTGCCAGCTCGCCCGAGTCGGTCAGGGGGCTCGGTGGGGCCAACGTCCTGACTTTC
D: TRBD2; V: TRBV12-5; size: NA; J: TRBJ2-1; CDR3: CASARTSGGGHEQFF; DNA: TGTGCTAGTGCTAGGACTAGCGGGGGGGGCCATGAGCAGTTCTTC
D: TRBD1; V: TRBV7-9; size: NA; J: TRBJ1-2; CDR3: CASSPGTGSNYGYTF; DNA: TGTGCCAGCAGCCCCGGGACAGGTTCAAACTATGGCTACACCTTC
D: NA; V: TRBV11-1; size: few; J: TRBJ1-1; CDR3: CASSSTGENTEAFF; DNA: TGTGCCAGCAGCTCCACGGGGGAGAACACTGAAGCTTTCTTT
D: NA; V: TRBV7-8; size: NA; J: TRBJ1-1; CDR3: CASSLDRGNTEAFF; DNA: TGTGCCAGCAGCTTAGATCGGGGTAACACTGAAGCTTTCTTT
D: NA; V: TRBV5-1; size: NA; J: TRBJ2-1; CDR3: CASSTSGDTEFF; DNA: TGCGCCAGCAGCACCTCCGGGGATACGGAGTTCTTC
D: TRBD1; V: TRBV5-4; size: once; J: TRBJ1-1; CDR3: CASSLSGGASEAFF; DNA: TGTGCCAGCAGCTTGTCAGGGGGCGCCAGTGAAGCTTTCTTT
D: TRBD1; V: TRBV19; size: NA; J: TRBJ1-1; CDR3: CASKRRDRGRNTEAFF; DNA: TGTGCCAGTAAACGAAGGGACAGGGGGCGAAACACTGAAGCTTTCTTT
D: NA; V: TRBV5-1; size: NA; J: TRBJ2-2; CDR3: CASREVAGSMTGELFF; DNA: TGCGCCAGCAGGGAGGTGGCGGGGAGTATGACCGGGGAGCTGTTTTTT
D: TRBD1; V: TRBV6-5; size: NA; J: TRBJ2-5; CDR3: CASSRRTGGTQYF; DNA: TGTGCCAGCAGCCGCCGGACAGGGGGGACCCAGTACTTC
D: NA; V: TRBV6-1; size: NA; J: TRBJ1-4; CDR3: CASSEVVFNEKLFF; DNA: TGTGCCAGCAGTGAAGTAGTTTTCAATGAAAAACTGTTTTTT
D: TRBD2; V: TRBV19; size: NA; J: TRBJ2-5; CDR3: CASSALAGAKTQYF; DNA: TGTGCCAGTAGTGCACTAGCGGGAGCGAAGACCCAGTACTTC
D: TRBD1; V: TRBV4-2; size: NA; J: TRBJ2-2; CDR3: CASSQDGTGAGTGELFF; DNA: TGTGCCAGCAGCCAAGACGGGACAGGGGCAGGGACCGGGGAGCTGTTTTTT
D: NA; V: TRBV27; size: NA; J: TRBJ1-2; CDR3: CASSLKPSGGYTF; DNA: TGTGCCAGCAGTTTAAAGCCCTCCGGTGGCTACACCTTC
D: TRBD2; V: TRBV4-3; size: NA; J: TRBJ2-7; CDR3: CASSQGPGGRQYF; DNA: TGCGCCAGCAGCCAAGGCCCGGGGGGGCGGCAGTACTTC
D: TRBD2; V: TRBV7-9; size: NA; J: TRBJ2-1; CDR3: CASSLARAGGQGNEQFF; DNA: TGTGCCAGCAGCTTAGCGCGAGCGGGGGGGCAGGGCAATGAGCAGTTCTTC
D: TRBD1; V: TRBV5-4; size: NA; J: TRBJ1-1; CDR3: CASSATQGARDTEAFF; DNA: TGTGCCAGCAGCGCAACACAGGGGGCTAGGGACACTGAAGCTTTCTTT
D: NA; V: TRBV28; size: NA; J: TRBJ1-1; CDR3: CASSSGQSPTEAFF; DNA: TGTGCCAGCAGTTCCGGACAAAGTCCCACTGAAGCTTTCTTT
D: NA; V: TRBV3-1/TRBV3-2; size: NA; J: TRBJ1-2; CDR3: CASSPLTGNGYTF; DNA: TGTGCCAGCAGTCCCCTGACAGGAAATGGCTACACCTTC
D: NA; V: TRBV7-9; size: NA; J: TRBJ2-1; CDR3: CACRTNQPSSYNEQFF; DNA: TGTGCCTGCCGTACTAACCAACCGAGCTCCTACAATGAGCAGTTCTTC
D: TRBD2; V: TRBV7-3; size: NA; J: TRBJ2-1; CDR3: CASSLMGLAGYNEQFF; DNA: TGTGCCAGCAGCTTAATGGGGCTAGCGGGCTACAATGAGCAGTTCTTC
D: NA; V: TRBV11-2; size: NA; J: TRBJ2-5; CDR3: CASSWGGVETQYF; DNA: TGTGCCAGCAGCTGGGGCGGGGTGGAGACCCAGTACTTC
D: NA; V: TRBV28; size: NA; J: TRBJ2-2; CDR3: CASSRSGSGELFF; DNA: TGTGCCAGCAGTCGATCAGGGTCCGGGGAGCTGTTTTTT
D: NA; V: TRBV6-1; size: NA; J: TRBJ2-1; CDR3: CASSESRGGRDFNEQFF; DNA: TGTGCCAGCAGTGAATCGAGAGGGGGTAGGGATTTCAATGAGCAGTTCTTC
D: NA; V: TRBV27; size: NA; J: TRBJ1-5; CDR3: CASSLTGTQNQPQHF; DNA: TGTGCCAGCAGTTTAACCGGGACACAAAATCAGCCCCAGCATTTT
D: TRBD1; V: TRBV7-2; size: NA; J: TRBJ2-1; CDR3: CASSPDRGAYNEQFF; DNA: TGTGCCAGCAGCCCGGACAGGGGAGCCTACAATGAGCAGTTCTTC
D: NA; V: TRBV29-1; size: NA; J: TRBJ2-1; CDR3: CSVVQGMDEQFF; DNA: TGCAGCGTTGTTCAGGGTATGGATGAGCAGTTCTTC